The 29 T cell receptor beta chains below come from one sample, sequenced in a study of cytomegalovirus exposure and HLA in healthy donors (TCRdb year 2017). Library prep was done by the immunoSEQ multiplex PCR assay. For the multiplex PCR, a mixture combining 60 forward primers for TCR Vbeta segments and 13 reverse primers for TCR Jbeta segments was used. In its TCRdb copy, this immuneACCESS table keeps in-frame sequences only and misses some clones. Where compared with another copy, unresolved V genes explain less than half of these, and the others have no known cause. The sample profile shows around 100,000 clones; roughly 80% of them were found once. The top ten constitute approximately 3.8% of the sample. The sequencing input was PBMCs. The receptors derive from a man between 50 and 59 years old in good health and CMV-seropositive.

In its sample, this clone was seen once. The chain uses TRBV19 and TRBJ1-5, with TRBD1 matching over 9 bases. Germline CDR1 LNHDA, CDR2 SQIVND (reference sequence). The CDR3 extends over 19 amino acids. The J segment lost 2 bases and the V segment lost 4 bases, leaving 15 bases of the junction unmatched. The CDR3 loop is CASSTQTRIRQGGNQPQHF. The CDR3 region has the DNA TGTGCCAGTAGTACCCAAACGCGTATCAGACAGGGGGGCAATCAGCCCCAGCATTTT.

The J gene is TRBJ2-7, the V gene TRBV27; D is perhaps TRBD1 (5 bases). V lost 2 bases and J lost 0, with 11 bases in between. Germline assignment: CDR1 MNHEY and CDR2 SMNVEV (reference sequence). The CDR3 runs 15 residues. DNA for the CDR3: TGTGCCAGCAGTTTACGTGGGGCCACCTCCTACGAGCAGTACTTC. It encodes CASSLRGATSYEQYF.

This chain's CDR3 is CASSSYKREGRNEQFF. CDR3 nucleotides: TGTGCCAGTAGTTCCTACAAGCGGGAGGGCCGCAATGAGCAGTTCTTC. This chain uses TRBV19 with TRBJ2-1; 10 nucleotides line up with TRBD2. Trimming removed 5 bases from V and 6 bases from J; junction bases left unmatched: 10. Germline lookup yields CDR1 LNHDA and CDR2 SQIVND (reference sequence). The CDR3 has 16 residues.

This clone occurred a few times. The rearrangement joins TRBV7-3 to TRBJ2-7; D possibly corresponds to TRBD1 (5 bases). Germline V gene data show CDR1 as SGHTA and CDR2 as FQGTGA. V gave up 5 bases and J gave up 5 bases, with 13 bases separating them. This CDR3 contains 13 residues. In nucleotides, the CDR3 is TGTGCCAGCAGCCCGACAGCTCGCGACGAGCAGTACTTC. It is translated as CASSPTARDEQYF. The whole variable domain, filled in from reference TRBV7-3 and TRBJ2-7, reads GAGVSQTPSNKVTEKGKYVELRCDPISGHTALYWYRQSLGQGPEFLIYFQGTGAADDSGLPNDRFFAVRPEGSVSTLKIQRTERGDSAVYLCASSPTARDEQYFGPGTRLTVT.

The chain has TRBV5-4 and TRBJ1-2; D is possibly TRBD1 (5 bases). Germline CDR1 SGHNT, CDR2 YYREEE (reference sequence). V lost 4 bases, J lost 4 bases, and 14 bases lay in between. This CDR3 has 14 residues. The DNA of the CDR3 is TGTGCCAGCAGCCTAGGGGCTTTAGGCTATGGCTACACCTTC. This codes for CASSLGALGYGYTF.

For this clone: The conserved phenylalanine or tryptophan normally closing the CDR3 is absent here, so this likely arose from a read error. Because the CDR3's place on the DNA is in doubt, the DNA is left out and the CDR3 is given as listed by TCRdb. The J gene is TRBJ1-1, the V gene TRBV11-2; TRBD1 is the table's D call, not checked against the DNA. The CDR3 adds up to 10 amino acids, both ends counted. Germline V lookup: CDR1 SGHAT, CDR2 FQNNGV. The CDR3 loop reads CASSLTKGAG.

The rearrangement joins TRBV18 to TRBJ1-3; D gene uncertain. The germline V gene has CDR1 KGHSH and CDR2 LQKENI. The CDR3 length is 15 residues. V was pared by 5 bases and J by 2 bases, with 13 bases between. CDR3 bases: TGTGCCAGCTCAGACACCGAAGGCCCTGGAAACACCATATATTTT. Protein product: CASSDTEGPGNTIYF.

The chain has TRBV7-7 and TRBJ2-3; TRBD2 matches at 7 bases. V trimming: 5 bases; J trimming: 2 bases; junction bases outside the gene matches: 4. The CDR3 runs to 14 residues. Looked up from germline, CDR1 is SSHAT and CDR2 is FNYEAQ (reference sequence). The CDR3 DNA follows: TGTGCCAGCAGCCTTGGGACTAACACAGATACGCAGTATTTT. The encoded protein is CASSLGTNTDTQYF. The variable domain in full, completed from reference TRBV7-7 and TRBJ2-3, reads GAGVSQSPRYKVTKRGQDVTLRCDPISSHATLYWYQQALGQGPEFLTYFNYEAQPDKSGLPSDRFSAERPEGSISTLTIQRTEQRDSAMYRCASSLGTNTDTQYFGPGTRLTVL.

The genes are TRBV28 and TRBJ2-2; TRBD1 agrees at 9 bases. Germline loops: CDR1 MDHEN, CDR2 SYDVKM. Germline trimming cut 2 bases from V and 7 bases from J; bases unmatched to any gene: 14. The CDR3 covers 18 residues. The CDR3 nucleotides are TGTGCCAGCAGTTTAGGGCCGGTAACAGGGGGCCATGTCGGGGAGCTGTTTTTT. Translated: CASSLGPVTGGHVGELFF.

The rearrangement links TRBV18 to TRBJ2-3, with 8 bases matching TRBD2. The V gene's germline CDR1 is KGHSH and CDR2 LQKENI. This CDR3 is built from 18 residues. Trimming cost V 3 bases and J 0 bases; bases outside gene matches: 11. CDR3 nucleotides: TGTGCCAGCTCACCGCTCCGGGCCTCTAGCGGGAGCACAGATACGCAGTATTTT. The encoded protein is CASSPLRASSGSTDTQYF.

About this clone itself: An end of the junction differs from the germline gene, which may be a read error. This chain joins TRBV7-8 and TRBJ2-7; 8 positions match TRBD1. The CDR3 covers 15 residues. The germline CDR1 and CDR2 sequences are SGHVS and FQNEAQ. CDR3 nucleotide sequence: TGTGCCAGCATCTTAGGCGGGACAGGAACCTACGAGCAGTACTTC. It yields the protein CASILGGTGTYEQYF. The complete variable domain, with remaining parts taken from reference TRBV7-8 and TRBJ2-7, reads GAGVSQSPRYKVAKRGQDVALRCDPISGHVSLFWYQQALGQGPEFLTYFQNEAQLDKSGLPSDRFFAERPEGSVSTLKIQRTQQEDSAVYLCASILGGTGTYEQYFGPGTRLTVT.

V and J are TRBV29-1 and TRBJ2-7; 8 bases fit TRBD2. The ends lost 1 base at V and 2 bases at J; junction bases unmatched: 4. This CDR3 is 14 amino acids long. Germline values: CDR1 SQVTM, CDR2 ANQGSEA. The CDR3 region is CSVEAETSAYEQYF. CDR3 DNA sequence: TGCAGCGTTGAAGCCGAGACTAGCGCCTACGAGCAGTACTTC.

This clone was found a few times. The J gene is TRBJ1-1, the V gene TRBV5-4, with TRBD1 as a possible D gene (6 bases). This CDR3 spans 15 amino acids. Trimming cost V 2 bases and J 0 bases, with 11 bases left between them. Germline CDR1 SGHNT, CDR2 YYREEE (reference sequence). The CDR3 DNA is TGTGCCAGCAGCTTACAGGGCTTAATGAACACTGAAGCTTTCTTT. Residues: CASSLQGLMNTEAFF. The variable domain in full, with the rest retrieved from reference TRBV5-4 and TRBJ1-1, is ETGVTQSPTHLIKTRGQQVTLRCSSQSGHNTVSWYQQALGQGPQFIFQYYREEENGRGNFPPRFSGLQFPNYSSELNVNALELDDSALYLCASSLQGLMNTEAFFGQGTRLTVV.

The chain combines TRBV9 with TRBJ1-1, with 8 bases lining up with TRBD1. CDR3 size: 15 residues. Germline V lookup: CDR1 SGDLS, CDR2 YYNGEE. J was trimmed by 5 bases and V by 4 bases; bases with no gene match: 10. CDR3 nucleotides: TGTGCCAGCAGCCCACCGCAGGGGGCTCGGACTGAAGCTTTCTTT. Translation: CASSPPQGARTEAFF.

The chain links TRBV6-1 to TRBJ2-1; D is uncertain. The CDR3 consists of 13 residues. Between the trimmed V and J ends, which lost 3 bases and 3 bases, there was a span of 6 bases. Germline loops: CDR1 MNHNS, CDR2 SASEGT. CDR3 sequence: CASSESSYNEQFF. The CDR3 region has the DNA TGTGCCAGCAGTGAGTCGAGCTACAATGAGCAGTTCTTC.

This chain links TRBV18 with TRBJ1-5; possibly TRBD1 for D (6 bases). Germline loops: CDR1 KGHSH, CDR2 LQKENI. V lost 1 base to trimming and J lost 5 bases, with 9 bases between them. CDR3 length equals 14 residues. CDR3 bases: TGTGCCAGCTCACCACTTCCAGGGGATCAGCCCCAGCATTTT. Translating it yields CASSPLPGDQPQHF.

Details on this clone: The sample holds other DNA sequences that translate to the same CDR3. The V and J genes are TRBV5-6 and TRBJ2-2; 7 bases line up with TRBD1. V gave up 0 bases and J gave up 8 bases; unmatched junction bases: 4. The CDR3 totals 14 residues. Looked up from germline, CDR1 is SGHDT and CDR2 is YYEEEE. CDR3 sequence (DNA): TGTGCCAGCAGCTTGGTACAGGGGACAGGGGAGCTGTTTTTT. Encoded protein: CASSLVQGTGELFF.

The genes are TRBV6-5 and TRBJ1-1; the match to TRBD1 covers 9 bases. The germline gives CDR1 MNHEY, CDR2 SVGAGI. V lost 6 bases and J lost 6; bases outside the gene matches: 8. The CDR3 sequence is 14 residues long. The CDR3 region has the DNA TGTGCCAGCAGCCCCGGGACAGGGAGCCCTGAAGCTTTCTTT. Amino acid sequence: CASSPGTGSPEAFF.

The chain joins TRBV10-3 to TRBJ2-7; 11 bases align to TRBD1. The V gene's germline CDR1 is ENHRY and CDR2 SYGVKD. The CDR3 is 15 residues long. After removal of 3 bases from V and 5 bases from J, the junction contained 6 bases not matched to a gene. The CDR3 loop is CAISDLRTGGNEQYF. In nucleotides, the CDR3 is TGTGCCATCAGTGACTTGCGGACAGGGGGCAACGAGCAGTACTTC.

This clone was picked up one time. The chain joins TRBV9 to TRBJ2-1, with 9 bases lining up with TRBD2. The junction had 2 bases not matched to a gene; V was cut back by 6 bases and J by 7 bases. The germline CDR1 and CDR2 sequences are SGDLS and YYNGEE. CDR3 length: 12 amino acids. This CDR3 is CASNLAGNEQFF. Written as DNA, the CDR3 is TGTGCCAGCAACCTAGCGGGAAATGAGCAGTTCTTC.

This clone has just a few counts. This chain joins TRBV6-6 and TRBJ2-2; no clear D gene. This CDR3 is 15 amino acids long. In germline, CDR1 is MNHNY, CDR2 SVGAGI (reference sequence). Deletions cut 4 bases from V and 2 bases from J, with 11 bases between. The CDR3 here is CASSSHGANTGELFF. CDR3 DNA sequence: TGTGCCAGCAGTTCCCACGGTGCAAACACCGGGGAGCTGTTTTTT.

The rearrangement joins TRBV7-2 to TRBJ2-7; 13 positions match TRBD2. The CDR3 loop spans 14 amino acids. The V and J ends lost 5 bases and 4 bases, in that order; junction bases with no gene match: 2. Germline V gene lookup returns CDR1 SGHTA and CDR2 FQGNSA. CDR3 bases: TGTGCCAGCAGCAGGACTAGCGGGAGTTACGAGCAGTACTTC. Translated, it gives CASSRTSGSYEQYF.

V and J are TRBV4-1 and TRBJ2-5; no clear D gene. The last part of the DNA fits TRBJ2-7 better; the J call may be wrong. CDR3 length equals 12 residues. Germline V gene sequence: CDR1 MGHRA, CDR2 YSYEKL. The CDR3: CASSQVGYEQYF. In nucleotides, the CDR3 is TGCGCCAGCAGCCAAGTCGGTTACGAGCAGTACTTC.

This CDR3 reads CASSLGQISYGYTF. The CDR3 nucleotides read TGCGCCAGCAGCTTGGGACAGATTTCCTATGGCTACACCTTC. The chain recombines TRBV5-1 with TRBJ1-2, with a weak D call TRBD1 (5 bases). This CDR3 is 14 amino acids long. Germline V gene sequence: CDR1 SGHRS, CDR2 YFSETQ. V was cut by 0 bases and J by 4 bases, with 10 bases left in between.

The gene calls are TRBV2 and TRBJ2-7, with 16 nucleotides matching TRBD2. Per the germline V gene, CDR1 is SNHLY and CDR2 is FYNNEI. The V gene end was trimmed by 6 bases and the J gene end by 7 bases; junction bases not matched to a gene: 3. The length of the CDR3 is 14 residues. The CDR3 DNA reads as TGTGCCAGCAGGGGGACTAGCGGGAGGGAAGAGCAGTACTTC. This translates into CASRGTSGREEQYF. Combining the CDR3 with reference TRBV2 and TRBJ2-7 gives the whole variable domain EPEVTQTPSHQVTQMGQEVILRCVPISNHLYFYWYRQILGQKVEFLVSFYNNEISEKSEIFDDQFSVERPDGSNFTLKIRSTKLEDSAMYFCASRGTSGREEQYFGPGTRLTVT.

This clone showed up just a few times. The chain carries TRBV7-6 and TRBJ2-7, with TRBD1 matching over 9 bases. The CDR3 has 15 amino acids. From germline, CDR1 is SGHVS and CDR2 FNYEAQ. With V trimmed by 4 bases and J by 5 bases, 9 bases remained unmatched. The chain's CDR3 is CASSWPSTGGDEQYF. In DNA form, the CDR3 reads TGTGCCAGCAGCTGGCCTTCGACAGGGGGGGACGAGCAGTACTTC. Using reference TRBV7-6 and TRBJ2-7 for the parts outside the CDR3, the full variable domain is GAGVSQSPRYKVTKRGQDVALRCDPISGHVSLYWYRQALGQGPEFLTYFNYEAQQDKSGLPNDRFSAERPEGSISTLTIQRTEQRDSAMYRCASSWPSTGGDEQYFGPGTRLTVT.

The chain combines TRBV5-4 with TRBJ2-5; 7 bases agree with TRBD2. Per the germline V gene, CDR1 is SGHNT and CDR2 is YYREEE (reference sequence). The CDR3 contains 15 residues. The V gene end was trimmed by 0 bases and the J gene end by 2 bases; junction bases not matched to a gene: 4. CDR3 DNA: TGTGCCAGCAGCTTGGGACGGGGAGGGCAAGAGACCCAGTACTTC. Translated, it gives CASSLGRGGQETQYF.

The chain uses TRBV5-1 and TRBJ1-1; D gene uncertain. The ends were cut back, 4 bases at V and 1 base at J, with 17 bases in the middle. Per the germline V gene, CDR1 is SGHRS and CDR2 is YFSETQ. CDR3 length: 16 amino acids. The CDR3 spells CASSPPVSGKNTEAFF. CDR3 in DNA: TGCGCCAGCAGCCCGCCCGTTTCGGGGAAGAACACTGAAGCTTTCTTT. The full variable domain, in which reference TRBV5-1 and TRBJ1-1 provide the parts outside the CDR3, is KAGVTQTPRYLIKTRGQQVTLSCSPISGHRSVSWYQQTPGQGLQFLFEYFSETQRNKGNFPGRFSGRQFSNSRSEMNVSTLELGDSALYLCASSPPVSGKNTEAFFGQGTRLTVV.

The rearrangement uses TRBV30 and TRBJ2-1; possible D gene TRBD1, 5 bases. This CDR3 is 16 amino acids long. Germline assignment: CDR1 GTSNPN and CDR2 SVGIG (reference sequence). Trimming removed 0 bases from V and 3 bases from J, with 15 bases in between. The CDR3 region has the DNA TGTGCCTGGAGTGTGGGGCTGACCCTCTACTACAATGAGCAGTTCTTC. This sequence encodes CAWSVGLTLYYNEQFF.